The 16 T cell receptor beta chains below all came from one sample that was sequenced in a study of PD-1 blockade in classical Hodgkin lymphoma. Data came from immunoSEQ multiplex PCR; TCRdb stores just in-frame clones and leaves some out. This sample has approximately 99,000 clones, with roughly 87% found just once. All patients experienced relapse after autologous stem cell transplantation, and brentuximab vedotin exposure was variable. Here the sequenced sample was peripheral blood mononuclear cells (PBMCs), taken before the second cycle of nivolumab. The receptors stem from a human donor with classical Hodgkin lymphoma.

This rearrangement joins TRBV4-3 to TRBJ2-3; D remains ambiguous. The CDR3 has 14 residues. Germline values: CDR1 LGHNA, CDR2 YSLEER. V was clipped by 0 bases and J by 4 bases, with 8 bases between them. CDR3 DNA sequence: TGCGCCAGCAGCCAAGATTCACCTCCAGATACGCAGTATTTT. Amino acid sequence: CASSQDSPPDTQYF.

This chain joins TRBV7-2 and TRBJ1-5; D is unclear. CDR1 and CDR2 (germline): SGHTA, FQGNSA. This CDR3 is 15 amino acids long. V shed 3 bases and J shed 2 bases, with 11 bases lying between them. CDR3 sequence: CASSFARSGNQPQHF. CDR3 bases: TGTGCCAGCAGCTTCGCAAGGAGTGGCAATCAGCCCCAGCATTTT.

This clone occurred once. The rearrangement uses TRBV11-3 and TRBJ1-1; D perhaps matches TRBD1 (6 bases). The germline V gene encodes CDR1 SGHNT and CDR2 YENEEA. There are 14 residues in the CDR3. The ends were cut back, 7 bases at V and 0 bases at J, with 12 bases in the middle. The CDR3 spells CASTPGDVNTEAFF. CDR3 in DNA: TGTGCCAGCACCCCAGGGGACGTGAACACTGAAGCTTTCTTT.

V is TRBV6-1 and J is TRBJ1-1, with D uncertain. The CDR3 has 14 amino acids. CDR1 MNHNS and CDR2 SASEGT come from the germline V gene. V was trimmed by 6 bases and J by 0 bases, leaving 11 bases between them. CDR3 coding DNA: TGTGCCAGCAGCCCCGGACCTTTGAACACTGAAGCTTTCTTT. It specifies CASSPGPLNTEAFF.

This clone appeared once. This chain connects TRBV15 to TRBJ1-2, with 8 bases lining up with TRBD1. This CDR3 spans 13 amino acids. Germline V gene sequence: CDR1 LNHNV, CDR2 YYDKDF (reference sequence). Germline trimming cut 5 bases from V and 6 bases from J; bases unmatched to any gene: 5. CDR3 nucleotide sequence: TGTGCCACCAGCCCGCGGACAGGGAATGGCTACACCTTC. Translated, it gives CATSPRTGNGYTF. The variable domain in full, with the rest retrieved from reference TRBV15 and TRBJ1-2, is DAMVIQNPRYQVTQFGKPVTLSCSQTLNHNVMYWYQQKSSQAPKLLFHYYDKDFNNEADTPDNFQSRRPNTSFCFLDIRSPGLGDTAMYLCATSPRTGNGYTFGSGTRLTVV.

The chain links TRBV30 to TRBJ2-1; D not certain. The CDR3 runs to 15 residues. The V gene's germline CDR1 is GTSNPN and CDR2 SVGIG (reference sequence). The ends were cut back, 3 bases at V and 0 bases at J, with 12 bases in the middle. The DNA of the CDR3 is TGTGCCTGGAGGTCCCCGGCTCACTCCTACAATGAGCAGTTCTTC. This codes for CAWRSPAHSYNEQFF.

The V gene is TRBV7-9, the J gene TRBJ2-7; a possible D gene is TRBD1 (5 bases). The V end lost 4 bases, the J end lost 5 bases, and 9 bases lay between the germline ends. The CDR3 totals 12 residues. Germline values: CDR1 SEHNR, CDR2 FQNEAQ (reference sequence). DNA for the CDR3: TGTGCCAGCAGCTCCCAGGGCCACGAGCAGTACTTC. It codes for CASSSQGHEQYF.

The rearrangement uses TRBV28 and TRBJ1-5; TRBD1 matches at 12 bases. There are 16 residues in the CDR3. Germline V gene lookup returns CDR1 MDHEN and CDR2 SYDVKM. V dropped 6 bases and J dropped 5; count of bases not matched to a gene: 8. In DNA, the CDR3 is TGTGCCAGCAGGGACGGGACAGGGGGCTCGGATCAGCCCCAGCATTTT. Its translation is CASRDGTGGSDQPQHF. Based on the CDR3 plus reference TRBV28 and TRBJ1-5, the full variable domain is DVKVTQSSRYLVKRTGEKVFLECVQDMDHENMFWYRQDPGLGLRLIYFSYDVKMKEKGDIPEGYSVSREKKERFSLILESASTNQTSMYLCASRDGTGGSDQPQHFGDGTRLSIL.

CDR3 protein: CASSSPGRAQETQYF. The CDR3 DNA sequence: TGTGCCAGCAGTTCCCCGGGGCGAGCCCAAGAGACCCAGTACTTC. The rearrangement links TRBV2 to TRBJ2-5; TRBD1 or TRBD2 may be the D gene (5 bases each). This CDR3 is 15 amino acids long. With 5 bases removed from V and 1 base from J, the gap between germline ends came to 14 bases. CDR1 and CDR2 (germline): SNHLY, FYNNEI.

The chain joins TRBV15 to TRBJ1-1; D uncertain. CDR3 length: 14 amino acids. V was trimmed by 0 bases and J by 8 bases, leaving 13 bases between them. The germline V gene encodes CDR1 LNHNV and CDR2 YYDKDF (reference sequence). CDR3 bases: TGTGCCACCAGCAGAGATTTAGAAGTGTTGGAAGCTTTCTTT. Its protein is CATSRDLEVLEAFF.

The gene calls are TRBV5-1 and TRBJ1-4; D may be TRBD1 (5 bases). Trimming cost V 0 bases and J 0 bases, with 12 bases left between them. The CDR3 totals 17 residues. Germline V gene lookup returns CDR1 SGHRS and CDR2 YFSETQ. The CDR3 region has the DNA TGCGCCAGCAGCTTGGTAGGCAGGGCGACAACTAATGAAAAACTGTTTTTT. Its translation is CASSLVGRATTNEKLFF. The variable domain in full, completed from reference TRBV5-1 and TRBJ1-4, reads KAGVTQTPRYLIKTRGQQVTLSCSPISGHRSVSWYQQTPGQGLQFLFEYFSETQRNKGNFPGRFSGRQFSNSRSEMNVSTLELGDSALYLCASSLVGRATTNEKLFFGSGTQLSVL.

On this clone: At one of its ends the junction is not consistent with the germline gene, which may arise from a read error. The rearrangement uses TRBV19 and TRBJ2-1, with 8 bases matching TRBD2. CDR3 size: 15 residues. Per the germline V gene, CDR1 is LNHDA and CDR2 is SQIVND (reference sequence). CDR3 protein: CASSSTSVFYNAQFF. The CDR3, as DNA: TGTGCCAGTAGCTCGACTAGCGTCTTCTACAATGCGCAGTTCTTC.

The CDR3 region is CASSSPTSGRTDTQYF. CDR3 bases: TGTGCCAGCAGTTCCCCGACTAGCGGGAGGACAGATACGCAGTATTTT. The V gene is TRBV28, the J gene TRBJ2-3; TRBD2 agrees at 13 bases. This CDR3 is 16 amino acids long. After removal of 4 bases from V and 3 bases from J, the junction contained 4 bases not matched to a gene. Germline CDR1 reads MDHEN; CDR2 reads SYDVKM.

The rearrangement uses TRBV27 and TRBJ1-5; weak D call: TRBD1 (5 bases). The V and J ends lost 5 bases and 0 bases respectively, with 23 bases between them. CDR1 MNHEY and CDR2 SMNVEV come from the germline V gene (reference sequence). The CDR3 sequence is 19 residues long. As DNA, the CDR3 is TGTGCCAGCAGTCCCCGGGACCCCAGGATGGGATATAGCAATCAGCCCCAGCATTTT. This translates into CASSPRDPRMGYSNQPQHF.

The chain employs TRBV10-3 and TRBJ2-1, with D possibly being TRBD2 (6 bases). The V and J ends lost 3 bases and 5 bases respectively, with 17 bases between them. Germline CDR1 is ENHRY and CDR2 is SYGVKD. This CDR3 has 16 residues. The CDR3 nucleotides are TGTGCCATCAGTGATGGGACTTCGGGGATTCACAATGAGCAGTTCTTC. Protein: CAISDGTSGIHNEQFF.

The genes are TRBV27 and TRBJ2-1; 10 bases align to TRBD2. The CDR3 is 19 amino acids. Germline V gene lookup returns CDR1 MNHEY and CDR2 SMNVEV (reference sequence). Losses at the gene ends were 2 bases for V and 6 bases for J; bases not matched to a gene: 16. The CDR3 protein is CASSLRGRIGVAGGNEQFF. As DNA, the CDR3 is TGTGCCAGCAGTTTAAGGGGCCGGATCGGGGTAGCGGGGGGCAATGAGCAGTTCTTC.